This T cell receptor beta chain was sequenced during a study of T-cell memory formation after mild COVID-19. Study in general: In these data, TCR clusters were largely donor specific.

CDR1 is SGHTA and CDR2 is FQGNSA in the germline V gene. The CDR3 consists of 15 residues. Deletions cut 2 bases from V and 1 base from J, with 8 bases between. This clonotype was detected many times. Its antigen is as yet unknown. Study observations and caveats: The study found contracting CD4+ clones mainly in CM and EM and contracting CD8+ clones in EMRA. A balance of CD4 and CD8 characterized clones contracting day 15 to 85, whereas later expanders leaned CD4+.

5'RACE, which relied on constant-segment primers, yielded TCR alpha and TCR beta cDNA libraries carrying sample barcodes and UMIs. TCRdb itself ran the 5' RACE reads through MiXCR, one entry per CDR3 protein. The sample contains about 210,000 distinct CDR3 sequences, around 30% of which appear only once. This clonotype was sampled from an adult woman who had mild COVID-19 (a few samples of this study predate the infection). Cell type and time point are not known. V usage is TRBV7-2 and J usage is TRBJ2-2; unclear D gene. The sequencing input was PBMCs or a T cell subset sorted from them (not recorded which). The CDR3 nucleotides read TGTGCCAGCAGCTTAATCCCTCAGAACACCGGGGAGCTGTTTTTT. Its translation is CASSLIPQNTGELFF.